This TCR beta chain was identified during a study of beta chain features in type 1 diabetes. Overall study findings and caveats: TCRB CDR3s were moderately but significantly shorter in Type 1 diabetes patients in all four CD4+ subsets.

Trimming at V came to 3 bases and at J to 4 bases, leaving 13 bases not matched to a gene. The CDR3 runs 17 residues. Germline V gives CDR1 SQVTM, CDR2 ANQGSEA. By way of CD45RO/CCR7/CD25/CD127/CD95/CD27, the CD4+ regulatory, stem cell-like memory, central memory and naive cells were sorted. Of note for this clone: Antigen unknown.

The sequenced template was cDNA made from the entire isolated RNA. This table comes from immunoSEQ multiplex PCR, and its TCRdb copy is limited to in-frame clones, with some not included. The sample lists hundreds of thousands of clones; about 12% were seen once. This TCR was sampled from a man in his late teens or twenties in good health. The chain carries TRBV29-1 and TRBJ2-2, with 8 bases fitting TRBD1. Sequenced input: naive CD4+ T cells from blood. The CDR3 is CSVEPGQGIVGTGELFF. CDR3 coding DNA: TGCAGCGTTGAGCCAGGACAGGGAATAGTCGGCACCGGGGAGCTGTTTTTT.